Listed here is a single T cell receptor (beta chain). These data originate in a study of CD8+CD57+ T cells in acquired aplastic anemia. TCR beta VDJ and CDR3 profiling used genomic DNA as template. TCRdb reanalysed the reads using MiXCR and keeps one entry per CDR3 protein. The data contain a few hundred thousand distinct CDR3 sequences, 60% to 80% of them singletons. The CDR3 has 15 amino acids. Deletions cut 1 base from V and 13 bases from J, with 23 bases between. The germline gives CDR1 SSHAT, CDR2 FNYEAQ (reference sequence). This receptor was taken from a human donor in good health, serving as a control. Sequences were obtained from sorted CD4+, CD8+, or CD8+CD57+ T cells (not recorded which) from PBMCs. The V gene is TRBV7-7, the J gene TRBJ2-7; tentative D call: TRBD1 (5 bases). CDR3 loop: CASSLGPGAGANVYF. CDR3 bases: TGTGCCAGCAGCTTAGGCCCTGGGGCTGGGGCCAACGTCTACTTC.